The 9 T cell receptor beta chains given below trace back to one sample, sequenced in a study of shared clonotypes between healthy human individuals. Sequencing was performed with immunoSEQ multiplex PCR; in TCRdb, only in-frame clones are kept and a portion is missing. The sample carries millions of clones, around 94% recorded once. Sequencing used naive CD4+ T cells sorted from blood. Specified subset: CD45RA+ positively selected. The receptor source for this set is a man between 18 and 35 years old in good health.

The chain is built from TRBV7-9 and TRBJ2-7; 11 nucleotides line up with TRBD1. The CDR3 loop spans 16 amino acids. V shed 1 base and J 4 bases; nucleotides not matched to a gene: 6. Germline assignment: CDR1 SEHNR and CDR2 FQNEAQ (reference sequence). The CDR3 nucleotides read TGTGCCAGCAGCTTAGGAGGACAGGGGGCGCGATACGAGCAGTACTTC. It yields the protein CASSLGGQGARYEQYF.

CDR3 sequence reads: CASSKGAGKNIQYF. The CDR3 DNA is TGTGCCAGCAGCAAGGGGGCCGGTAAAAACATTCAGTACTTC. The V gene is TRBV27, the J gene TRBJ2-4; TRBD1 matches at 7 bases. The germline V gene has CDR1 MNHEY and CDR2 SMNVEV (reference sequence). V shed 6 bases and J 4 bases; nucleotides not matched to a gene: 6. This CDR3 is built from 14 residues.

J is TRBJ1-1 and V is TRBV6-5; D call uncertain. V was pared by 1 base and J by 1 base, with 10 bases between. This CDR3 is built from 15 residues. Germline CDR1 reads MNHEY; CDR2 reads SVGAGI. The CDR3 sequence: CASSYFGLENTEAFF. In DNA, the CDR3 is TGTGCCAGCAGTTACTTCGGACTTGAGAACACTGAAGCTTTCTTT.

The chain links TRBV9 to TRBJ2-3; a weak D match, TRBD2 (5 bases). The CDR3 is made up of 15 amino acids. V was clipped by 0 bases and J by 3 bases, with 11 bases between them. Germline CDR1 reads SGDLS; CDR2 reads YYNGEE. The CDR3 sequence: CASSVGRPGTDTQYF. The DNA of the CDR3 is TGTGCCAGCAGCGTAGGGAGGCCCGGGACAGATACGCAGTATTTT.

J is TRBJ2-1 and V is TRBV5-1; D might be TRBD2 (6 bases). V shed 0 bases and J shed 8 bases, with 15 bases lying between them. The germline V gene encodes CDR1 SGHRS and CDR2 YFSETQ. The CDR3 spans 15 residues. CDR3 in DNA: TGCGCCAGCAGCTTGGATTCGGGAGTGATCGATGAGCAGTTCTTC. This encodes CASSLDSGVIDEQFF.

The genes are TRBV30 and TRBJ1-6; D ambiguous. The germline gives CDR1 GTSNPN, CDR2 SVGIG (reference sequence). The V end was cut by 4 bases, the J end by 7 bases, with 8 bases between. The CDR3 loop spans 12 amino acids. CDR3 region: CAWKKLNSPLHF. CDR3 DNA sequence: TGTGCCTGGAAAAAGTTGAATTCACCCCTCCACTTT.

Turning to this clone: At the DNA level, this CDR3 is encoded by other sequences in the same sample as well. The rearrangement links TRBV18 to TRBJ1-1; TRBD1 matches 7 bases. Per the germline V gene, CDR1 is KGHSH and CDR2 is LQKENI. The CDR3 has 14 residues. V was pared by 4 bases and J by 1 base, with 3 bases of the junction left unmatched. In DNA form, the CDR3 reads TGTGCCAGCTCACGACAGGGAGGGAACACTGAAGCTTTCTTT. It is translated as CASSRQGGNTEAFF.

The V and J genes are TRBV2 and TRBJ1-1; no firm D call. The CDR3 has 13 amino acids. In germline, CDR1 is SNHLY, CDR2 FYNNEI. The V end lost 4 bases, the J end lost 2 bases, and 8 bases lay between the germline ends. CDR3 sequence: CASSAGINTEAFF. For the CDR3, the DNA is TGTGCCAGCAGTGCCGGGATCAACACTGAAGCTTTCTTT.

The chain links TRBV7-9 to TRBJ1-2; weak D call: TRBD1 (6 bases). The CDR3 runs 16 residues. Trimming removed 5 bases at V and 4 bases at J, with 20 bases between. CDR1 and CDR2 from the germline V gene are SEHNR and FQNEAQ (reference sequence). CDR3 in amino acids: CASSMSTGDFSYGYTF. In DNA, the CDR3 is TGTGCCAGCAGCATGTCGACAGGAGATTTTTCCTATGGCTACACCTTC.